Presented here are 14 T cell receptor beta chains from one specimen sequenced in a study of T cell repertoires in cytomegalovirus infection. One entry per CDR3 protein, called by TCRdb with MiXCR from the reads. The table lists some 600,000 distinct CDR3 sequences, roughly 26% of them singletons. The sample consisted of CD8+ T cells from PBMCs. These receptors all come from a human donor in good health (CMV status not recorded). Some clones in this sample may be carry-over from other donors' samples.

This clonotype was recorded a few times. CDR3 protein: CASSFGTNYEQYF. The CDR3 region has the DNA TGTGCCAGCAGTTTTGGCACTAACTACGAGCAGTACTTC. The gene calls are TRBV27 and TRBJ2-7; no firm D call. The CDR3 loop spans 13 amino acids. Germline V gives CDR1 MNHEY, CDR2 SMNVEV (reference sequence). V was trimmed by 3 bases and J by 3 bases, leaving 9 bases between them.

The CDR3 region has the DNA TGCAGCGTTGAAGTCTGGGAAGGGGCCAACGTCCTGACTTTC. Its protein is CSVEVWEGANVLTF. V gene TRBV29-1 combines with J gene TRBJ2-6; unclear D gene. The germline V gene has CDR1 SQVTM and CDR2 ANQGSEA. CDR3 size: 14 residues. V was clipped by 1 base and J by 4 bases, with 8 bases between them.

This clonotype turned up a few times. V usage is TRBV6-2 or TRBV6-3 and J usage is TRBJ2-1, with D perhaps assigned TRBD1 or TRBD2 (5 bases each). V was shortened by 1 base and J by 8 bases, with 15 bases between the two germline ends. This CDR3 spans 15 amino acids. Germline V gene lookup returns CDR1 MNHEY and CDR2 SVGEGT. Here the CDR3 DNA reads TGTGCCAGCAGTTACTATGGACAAGGGAGATATGAGCAGTTCTTC. It yields the protein CASSYYGQGRYEQFF.

This clonotype turned up a few times. The rearrangement joins TRBV29-1 to TRBJ2-5; TRBD2 aligns across 8 bases. Germline CDR1 is SQVTM and CDR2 is ANQGSEA. The ends lost 1 base at V and 5 bases at J; junction bases unmatched: 6. This CDR3 has 14 residues. Written as DNA, the CDR3 is TGCAGCGTTGAAGGGCGGGAGCGGGGGGAGACCCAGTACTTC. Protein product: CSVEGRERGETQYF.

The chain combines TRBV13 with TRBJ2-3, with 9 positions matching TRBD2. The CDR3 covers 15 residues. With V trimmed by 6 bases and J by 1 base, 5 bases remained unmatched. Looked up from germline, CDR1 is PRHDT and CDR2 is FYEKMQ (reference sequence). The CDR3 DNA is TGTGCCAGCAGAGCGGGGGGACTAGGCACAGATACGCAGTATTTT. It encodes CASRAGGLGTDTQYF.

This clonotype was picked up a small number of times. The chain has TRBV29-1 and TRBJ2-5; tentatively, D is TRBD1 or TRBD2 (5 bases each). Trimming shortened V by 6 bases and J by 7 bases, and 12 bases separated the two germline ends. Germline CDR1 reads SQVTM; CDR2 reads ANQGSEA. CDR3 length: 11 amino acids. DNA for the CDR3: TGCAGCGTAAGGGGAGACGGGACCCAGTACTTC. This codes for CSVRGDGTQYF.

This clonotype appeared a single time. The chain carries TRBV4-2 and TRBJ2-7; D uncertain. Germline-derived CDR1 and CDR2 are LGHNA and YNFKEQ. V dropped 2 bases and J dropped 3 bases, with 17 bases sitting between them. The CDR3 is 16 residues long. The CDR3 DNA reads TGTGCCAGCAGCCAATCCCCGGGCAAAAGGGTCTACGAGCAGTACTTC. This gives the protein CASSQSPGKRVYEQYF.

This clonotype appeared a few times. The chain uses TRBV28 and TRBJ1-2; TRBD1 matches at 7 bases. J lost 3 bases, V lost 6 bases, and 16 bases had no gene match. This CDR3 is built from 17 residues. CDR1 MDHEN and CDR2 SYDVKM come from the germline V gene. In DNA, the CDR3 is TGTGCCAGCAGAAGTCCTGCCCTTGTCGACAGGGACTATGGCTACACCTTC. Its protein product is CASRSPALVDRDYGYTF.

The V and J genes are TRBV6-2 or TRBV6-3 and TRBJ2-3; TRBD2 agrees at 15 bases. Per the germline V gene, CDR1 is MNHEY and CDR2 is SVGEGT. With 5 bases clipped from V and 3 bases from J, the junction kept 6 bases outside the gene matches. This CDR3 contains 17 residues. Here the CDR3 DNA reads TGTGCCAGCAGTATCCCGGGACTAGCGGGGGGTACAGATACGCAGTATTTT. It codes for CASSIPGLAGGTDTQYF.

The chain is built from TRBV20-1 and TRBJ1-1; 7 bases fit TRBD1. J gave up 4 bases and V 0 bases, and 8 bases lay outside the gene matches. Germline CDR1 reads DFQATT; CDR2 reads SNEGSKA (reference sequence). The CDR3 covers 15 residues. CDR3: CSARDFDAGGTEAFF. In nucleotides, the CDR3 is TGCAGTGCTAGAGATTTTGATGCAGGGGGCACTGAAGCTTTCTTT.

The gene calls are TRBV19 and TRBJ1-1, with D tentatively TRBD1 (5 bases). The CDR3 sequence is 16 residues long. The V gene's germline CDR1 is LNHDA and CDR2 SQIVND (reference sequence). Trimming shortened V by 3 bases and J by 0 bases, and 14 bases separated the two germline ends. DNA of the CDR3: TGTGCCAGTAGTATTTGGGGGAGGAAGGTGAACACTGAAGCTTTCTTT. Translated, it gives CASSIWGRKVNTEAFF.

This clonotype has a single count. The rearrangement uses TRBV3-1 and TRBJ2-7; D gene ambiguous. Trimming stripped 0 bases from V and 3 bases from J, with 6 bases between. The CDR3 has 13 amino acids. CDR1 and CDR2 from the germline V gene are LGHDT and YNNKEL (reference sequence). The CDR3 protein is CASSQDMDYEQYF. The CDR3 nucleotides are TGTGCCAGCAGCCAAGATATGGACTACGAGCAGTACTTC.

The V call is TRBV6-2 or TRBV6-3, the J call TRBJ1-1; 9 bases align to TRBD1. The CDR3 is made up of 14 amino acids. CDR1 and CDR2 (germline): MNHEY, SVGEGT. Unmatched junction bases numbered 5, after V lost 6 bases and J lost 3 bases. The CDR3 region has the DNA TGTGCCAGCAGATGGACAGGGGTAGACACTGAAGCTTTCTTT. It codes for CASRWTGVDTEAFF.

V gene TRBV5-1 combines with J gene TRBJ2-1, with unresolved D. CDR3 length: 14 residues. CDR1 and CDR2 from the germline V gene are SGHRS and YFSETQ. V lost 0 bases and J lost 8, with 12 bases in between. The chain's CDR3 is CASSLELSRDEQFF. The CDR3 DNA reads TGCGCCAGCAGCTTGGAACTCTCCCGCGATGAGCAGTTCTTC.